This passage covers 10 T cell receptor beta chains from one sample sequenced in a study of shared clonotypes between healthy human individuals. TCRdb's table, derived via immunoSEQ multiplex PCR, lists solely in-frame clones and lacks some. Seen here are fewer than 3 million clones, under 95% observed once, and the top ten hold around 0.35%. The material sequenced was naive CD4+ T cells from PBMCs. Subset of the sample: CD45RA+ positively selected. These receptors were taken from a man aged 18 to 29 in good health. Some clones in this sample may be carry-over from other donors' samples.

The rearrangement links TRBV15 to TRBJ2-5; TRBD1 might be the D (7 bases). This CDR3 is built from 14 residues. Trimming removed 3 bases at V and 5 bases at J, with 13 bases between. Germline V gene sequence: CDR1 LNHNV, CDR2 YYDKDF (reference sequence). The CDR3 reads CATSSQTGRETQYF. CDR3 bases: TGTGCCACCAGCAGCCAGACAGGGAGGGAGACCCAGTACTTC.

The chain combines TRBV30 with TRBJ2-3, with 7 bases matching TRBD1. Germline V CDR1 and CDR2: GTSNPN, SVGIG (reference sequence). Trimming cost V 3 bases and J 4 bases; bases outside gene matches: 34. This CDR3 comprises 23 residues. CDR3 bases: TGTGCCTGGAGGAGGGGGACAGTGGTCACAGATGGGCGATCCCACGTTATAGCAGATACGCAGTATTTT. Its translation: CAWRRGTVVTDGRSHVIADTQYF.

As for this clone: Other DNA sequences in this specimen translate into the identical CDR3. The chain employs TRBV18 and TRBJ1-5; 9 nucleotides match TRBD1. V gave up 0 bases and J gave up 3 bases; unmatched junction bases: 3. The CDR3 runs 16 residues. Germline CDR1 and CDR2: KGHSH and LQKENI. The CDR3 sequence: CASSPPGTGNNQPQHF. The CDR3 bases are TGTGCCAGCTCACCACCAGGGACAGGGAACAATCAGCCCCAGCATTTT.

CDR3 protein: CASSLGGTLAKNIQYF. DNA for the CDR3: TGTGCCAGCAGCTTGGGCGGGACCTTAGCCAAAAACATTCAGTACTTC. The chain is built from TRBV5-4 and TRBJ2-4, with D maybe TRBD2 (6 bases). V was pared by 0 bases and J by 0 bases, with 10 bases between. From germline, CDR1 is SGHNT and CDR2 YYREEE (reference sequence). CDR3 length: 16 amino acids.

This chain links TRBV4-2 with TRBJ2-5; the match to TRBD2 covers 9 bases. Germline CDR1 LGHNA, CDR2 YNFKEQ. Trimming removed 4 bases from V and 5 bases from J; junction bases left unmatched: 11. The CDR3 contains 16 residues. The CDR3 nucleotides read TGTGCCAGCAGCCTCTCCGGACGGCGGGAGGGGGAGACCCAGTACTTC. Its translation: CASSLSGRREGETQYF.

The chain has TRBV27 and TRBJ1-1, with 10 bases lining up with TRBD1. There are 16 residues in the CDR3. Germline values: CDR1 MNHEY, CDR2 SMNVEV (reference sequence). The V gene end was trimmed by 6 bases and the J gene end by 2 bases; junction bases not matched to a gene: 9. CDR3 amino acids: CASSRTRDRGNTEAFF. The CDR3 region has the DNA TGTGCCAGCAGCCGAACACGGGACAGGGGAAACACTGAAGCTTTCTTT.

The rearrangement uses TRBV28 and TRBJ2-2; 9 nucleotides agree with TRBD1. The CDR3 loop spans 17 amino acids. V was clipped by 2 bases and J by 4 bases; unmatched bases: 8. Germline V gene data show CDR1 as MDHEN and CDR2 as SYDVKM. The CDR3 DNA follows: TGTGCCAGCAGTTTAGGACAGGGGCCTCAGGGCACCGGGGAGCTGTTTTTT. Its translation is CASSLGQGPQGTGELFF.

On this clone: The CDR3 end shows no conserved phenylalanine or tryptophan, and so a read error is likely. It is unclear where the CDR3 begins or ends on the DNA, so no DNA is shown, and the CDR3 is as TCRdb lists it. The V gene is TRBV20-1, the J gene TRBJ1-1. CDR1 and CDR2 from the germline V gene are DFQATT and SNEGSKA (reference sequence). Including both end residues, the CDR3 is 10 amino acids long. CDR3 loop: CSARGAAARL.

CDR3 residues: CASSPDLIYEQYF. The CDR3 coding sequence is TGTGCCAGCAGCCCCGACTTAATCTACGAGCAGTACTTC. The chain recombines TRBV7-9 with TRBJ2-7; no clear D. This CDR3 has 13 amino acids. In germline, CDR1 is SEHNR, CDR2 FQNEAQ (reference sequence). Trimming removed 5 bases from V and 3 bases from J, with 11 bases in between.

The chain employs TRBV7-2 and TRBJ2-2; unclear D gene. CDR3 length: 15 residues. CDR1 and CDR2 from the germline V gene are SGHTA and FQGNSA. Between the trimmed V and J ends, which lost 2 bases and 1 base, there was a span of 8 bases. The CDR3 nucleotides are TGTGCCAGCAGCTTATTGACGCTGAACACCGGGGAGCTGTTTTTT. Its protein product is CASSLLTLNTGELFF.